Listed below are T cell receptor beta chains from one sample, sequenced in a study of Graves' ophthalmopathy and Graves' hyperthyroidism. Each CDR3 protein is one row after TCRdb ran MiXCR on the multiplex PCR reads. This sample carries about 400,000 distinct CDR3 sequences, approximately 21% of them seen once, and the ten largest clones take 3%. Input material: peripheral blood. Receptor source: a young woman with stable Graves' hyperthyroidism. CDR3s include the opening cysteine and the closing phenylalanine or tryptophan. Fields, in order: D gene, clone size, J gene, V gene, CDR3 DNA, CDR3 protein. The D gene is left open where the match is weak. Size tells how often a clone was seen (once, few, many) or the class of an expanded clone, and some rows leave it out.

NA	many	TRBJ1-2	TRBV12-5	TGTGCTAGTGGTTTGCACAGGGTCTATGGCTACACCTTC	CASGLHRVYGYTF
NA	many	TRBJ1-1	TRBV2	TGTGCCAGCACAGGACGGAGGAACACTGAAGCTTTCTTT	CASTGRRNTEAFF
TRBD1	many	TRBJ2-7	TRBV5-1	TGCGCCAGCAGCTATGACAGGGTCTCCTACGAGCAGTACTTC	CASSYDRVSYEQYF
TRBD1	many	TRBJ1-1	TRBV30	TGTGCCTGGAGTGGATACCGGGACAGTGGAGGCGCTTTCTTT	CAWSGYRDSGGAFF
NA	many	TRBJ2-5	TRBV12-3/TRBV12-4	TGTGCCAGCAGTTTAGTTTTCGCGAGAAAGCAAGAGACCCAGTACTTC	CASSLVFARKQETQYF
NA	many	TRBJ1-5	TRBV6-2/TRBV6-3	TGTGCCAGCAGTGTCCTTCGGGACACTAATCAGCCCCAGCATTTT	CASSVLRDTNQPQHF
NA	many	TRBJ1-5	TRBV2	TGTGCCAGCAGGCCACAGGGCAATCAGCCCCAGCATTTT	CASRPQGNQPQHF
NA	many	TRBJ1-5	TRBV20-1	TGCAGTGCTAGTTTTGAAAATCAGCCCCAGCATTTT	CSASFENQPQHF
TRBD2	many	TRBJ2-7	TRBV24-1	TGTGCCACCAGTGACTCCGGGACTAGCGCGCCCTACGAGCAGTACTTC	CATSDSGTSAPYEQYF
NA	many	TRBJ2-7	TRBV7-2	TGTGCCAGCAGCCAGACTAGAATGGACTACGAGCAGTACTTC	CASSQTRMDYEQYF
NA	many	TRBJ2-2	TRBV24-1	TGTGCCACCAGCCCGAGCGGGAACACCGGGGAGCTGTTTTTT	CATSPSGNTGELFF
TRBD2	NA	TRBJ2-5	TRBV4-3	TGCGCCAGCAGCCAATTGGGCCCAGGGACTAGCAGGGGAGAGACCCAGTACTTC	CASSQLGPGTSRGETQYF
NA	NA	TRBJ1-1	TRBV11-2	TGTGCCAGCAGCAGAGCTGGAATTTTGAACACTGAAGCTTTCTTT	CASSRAGILNTEAFF
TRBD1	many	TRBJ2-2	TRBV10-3	TGTGCCATCAGGGGACAGGGGGACACCGGGGAGCTGTTTTTT	CAIRGQGDTGELFF
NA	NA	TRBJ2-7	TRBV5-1	TGCGCCAGCAGCTTTGGGGAGAGCTCCTACGAGCAGTACTTC	CASSFGESSYEQYF
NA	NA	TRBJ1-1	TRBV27	TGTGCCAGAAACCAGGGGCCCACCCTGAACACTGAAGCTTTCTTT	CARNQGPTLNTEAFF
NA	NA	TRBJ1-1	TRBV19	TGTGCCAGTAGACTCAGGGCGGACACTGAAGCTTTCTTT	CASRLRADTEAFF
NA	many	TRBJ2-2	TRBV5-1	TGCGCCAGCCGGTCCGGGGGAAACACCGGGGAGCTGTTTTTT	CASRSGGNTGELFF
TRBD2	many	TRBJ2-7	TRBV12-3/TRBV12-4	TGTGCCAGCAGTATAGGGGACTATGATGGGGAGCAGTACTTC	CASSIGDYDGEQYF
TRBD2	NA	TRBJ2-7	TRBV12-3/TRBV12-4	TGTGCCAGACTAACTAGCGGGGTATCCTACGAGCAGTACTTC	CARLTSGVSYEQYF
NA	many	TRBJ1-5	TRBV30	TGTGCCTGGAGTGGAAGGGGCAGGCAGCCCCAGCATTTT	CAWSGRGRQPQHF
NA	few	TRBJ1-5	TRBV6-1	TGTGCCAGCAGTGAGAGGGAAGCTGGTCAGCCCCAGCATTTT	CASSEREAGQPQHF
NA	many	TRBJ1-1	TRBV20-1	TGCAGTGCTAGCCCAAGGCCCACTGAAGCTTTCTTT	CSASPRPTEAFF
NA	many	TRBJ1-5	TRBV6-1	TGTGCCACCTCTTGGGTCAATCAGCCCCAGCATTTT	CATSWVNQPQHF
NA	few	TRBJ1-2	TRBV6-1	TGTGCCAGCAGTACGAAGGGGGGAGGGGGCTACACCTTC	CASSTKGGGGYTF
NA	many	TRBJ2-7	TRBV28	TGTGCCACTCTGTCCCCCGGGGGAGTCTACGAGCAGTACTTC	CATLSPGGVYEQYF
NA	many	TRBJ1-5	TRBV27	TGTGCCAGCAGTTTATCTATGCTTCAGCCCCAGCATTTT	CASSLSMLQPQHF
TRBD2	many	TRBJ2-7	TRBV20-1	TGCAGTGCAGAACGGGAGGGCCCCTCCTACGAGCAGTACTTC	CSAEREGPSYEQYF
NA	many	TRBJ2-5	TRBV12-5	TGTGCTAGTGGTTTGGTACGGTACCATGAGACCCAGTACTTC	CASGLVRYHETQYF
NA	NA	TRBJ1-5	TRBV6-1	TGTGCCAGCAGACCGACTGAAGTGGGTCAGCCCCAGCATTTT	CASRPTEVGQPQHF
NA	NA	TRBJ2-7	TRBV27	TGTGCCAGCAGTTCACAGCCGGGACACCCAGTTTTGTACGAGCAGTACTTC	CASSSQPGHPVLYEQYF
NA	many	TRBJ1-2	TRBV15	TGTGCCACCAGCAGATTGAGATTTGTGGGCTATGGCTACACCTTC	CATSRLRFVGYGYTF
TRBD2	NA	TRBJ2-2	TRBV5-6	TGTGCCAGCAGCGTGACTAGCGGGACCGCGAACACCGGGGAGCTGTTTTTT	CASSVTSGTANTGELFF
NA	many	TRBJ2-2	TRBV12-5	TGTGCTAGTGGTTCCTCCGGGCACGGGGAGCTGTTTTTT	CASGSSGHGELFF
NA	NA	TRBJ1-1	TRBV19	TGTGCCAGTAGTCCCCAAGCGGGGGTCACTGAAGCTTTCTTT	CASSPQAGVTEAFF
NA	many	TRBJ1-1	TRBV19	TGTGCCAGTAAATCTGCAGACAGCTTGAACACTGAAGCTTTCTTT	CASKSADSLNTEAFF
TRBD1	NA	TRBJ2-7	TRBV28	TGTGCCAGCTTCGAAACCGGGACAGCCCATTACGAGCAGTACTTC	CASFETGTAHYEQYF
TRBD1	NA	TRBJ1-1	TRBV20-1	TGCAGTGCTGTTGGGACAGGGTCATGGAACACTGAAGCTTTCTTT	CSAVGTGSWNTEAFF
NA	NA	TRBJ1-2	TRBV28	TGTGCCAGCAGTATCACCGTGACAGGCTTCGGCTACACCTTC	CASSITVTGFGYTF
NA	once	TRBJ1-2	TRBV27	TGTGCCAGCAGTTTGGCAGGCTATGGCCACACCTTC	CASSLAGYGHTF